This T cell receptor beta chain was retrieved from a study of cytomegalovirus exposure and HLA in healthy donors. The wider study: The platform used for the 120 or so validation repertoires matched that of the 600 to 800 first-cohort repertoires, a later analysis reported. Study outcomes and limitations: The finding came from a later analysis; first-cohort TCR clusters tended to co-occur in the 110 or so validation repertoires.

The CDR3 covers 14 residues. Germline V gives CDR1 SGDLS, CDR2 YYNGEE. Trimming took off 3 bases at V and 2 bases at J, with 9 bases between the two ends. Details on this clone: Its antigen is undetermined.

Clones were read by immunoSEQ multiplex PCR, and TCRdb kept only the in-frame ones, dropping some. The sample contains roughly 73,000 clones, 85% to 95% of which appear only once. Specimen: PBMCs. This sequence joins TRBV9 and TRBJ2-1, with a weak D call TRBD2 (6 bases). This clonotype was obtained from a man between 18 and 35 years old in good health and CMV-seronegative. Here the CDR3 DNA reads TGTGCCAGCAGCGACGGACTACCCTACAATGAGCAGTTCTTC. It is translated as CASSDGLPYNEQFF. Looking up the rest from reference TRBV9 and TRBJ2-1 gives the full variable domain: DSGVTQTPKHLITATGQRVTLRCSPRSGDLSVYWYQQSLDQGLQFLIQYYNGEERAKGNILERFSAQQFPDLHSELNLSSLELGDSALYFCASSDGLPYNEQFFGPGTRLTVL.